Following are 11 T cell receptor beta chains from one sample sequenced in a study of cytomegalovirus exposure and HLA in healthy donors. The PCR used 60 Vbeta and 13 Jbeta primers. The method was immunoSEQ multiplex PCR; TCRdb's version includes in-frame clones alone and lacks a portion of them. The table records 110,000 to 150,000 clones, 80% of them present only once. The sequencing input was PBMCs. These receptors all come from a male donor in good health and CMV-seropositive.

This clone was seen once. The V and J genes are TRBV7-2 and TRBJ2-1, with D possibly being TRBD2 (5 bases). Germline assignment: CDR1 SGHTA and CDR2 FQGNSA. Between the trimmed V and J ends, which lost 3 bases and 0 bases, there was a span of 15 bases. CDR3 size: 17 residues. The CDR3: CASSLEAVLSSYNEQFF. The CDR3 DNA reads TGTGCCAGCAGCTTGGAAGCGGTCCTAAGCTCCTACAATGAGCAGTTCTTC.

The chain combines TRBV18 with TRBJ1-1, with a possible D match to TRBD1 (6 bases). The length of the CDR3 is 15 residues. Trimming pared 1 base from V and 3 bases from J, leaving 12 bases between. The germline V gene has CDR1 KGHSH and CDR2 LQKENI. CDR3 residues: CASSPRRDKDTEAFF. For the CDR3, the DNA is TGTGCCAGCTCACCACGCCGGGACAAGGACACTGAAGCTTTCTTT.

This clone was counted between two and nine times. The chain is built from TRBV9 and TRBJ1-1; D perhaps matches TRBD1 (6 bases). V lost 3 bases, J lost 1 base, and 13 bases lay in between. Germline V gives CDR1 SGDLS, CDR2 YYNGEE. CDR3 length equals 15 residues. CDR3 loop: CASSALTGTNTEAFF. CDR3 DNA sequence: TGTGCCAGCAGCGCCTTAACAGGGACGAACACTGAAGCTTTCTTT.

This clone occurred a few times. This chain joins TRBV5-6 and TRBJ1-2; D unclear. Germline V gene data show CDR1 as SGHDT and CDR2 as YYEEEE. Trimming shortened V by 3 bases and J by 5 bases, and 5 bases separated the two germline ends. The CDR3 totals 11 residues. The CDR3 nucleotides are TGTGCCAGCAGCTCCTCTTATGGCTACACCTTC. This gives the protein CASSSSYGYTF. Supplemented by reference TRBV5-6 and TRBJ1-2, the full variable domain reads DAGVTQSPTHLIKTRGQQVTLRCSPKSGHDTVSWYQQALGQGPQFIFQYYEEEERQRGNFPDRFSGHQFPNYSSELNVNALLLGDSALYLCASSSSYGYTFGSGTRLTVV.

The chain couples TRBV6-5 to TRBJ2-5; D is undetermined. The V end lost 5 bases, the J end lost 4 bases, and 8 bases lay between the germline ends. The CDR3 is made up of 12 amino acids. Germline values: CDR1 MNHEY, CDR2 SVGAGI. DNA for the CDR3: TGTGCCAGCAGTGCCCCGGGAGAGACCCAGTACTTC. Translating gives CASSAPGETQYF.

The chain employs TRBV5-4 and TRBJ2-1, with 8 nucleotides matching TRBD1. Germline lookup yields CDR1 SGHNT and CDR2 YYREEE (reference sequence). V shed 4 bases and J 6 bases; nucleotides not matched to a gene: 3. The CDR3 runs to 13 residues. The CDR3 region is CASSRGQGNEQFF. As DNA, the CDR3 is TGTGCCAGCAGCAGAGGACAGGGCAATGAGCAGTTCTTC.

The CDR3, as DNA: TGTGCCAGGGAGCGGGAGAGCACCGGGGAGCTGTTTTTT. Its protein is CARERESTGELFF. The chain couples TRBV7-9 to TRBJ2-2; 8 bases map to TRBD2. This CDR3 spans 13 amino acids. Germline-derived CDR1 and CDR2 are SEHNR and FQNEAQ (reference sequence). V lost 9 bases, J lost 4 bases, and 4 bases stayed unmatched. The full variable domain, its missing parts supplied by reference TRBV7-9 and TRBJ2-2, is DTGVSQNPRHKITKRGQNVTFRCDPISEHNRLYWYRQTLGQGPEFLTYFQNEAQLEKSRLLSDRFSAERPKGSFSTLEIQRTEQGDSAMYLCARERESTGELFFGEGSRLTVL.

The CDR3 coding sequence is TGCGCCAGCAGCCAAGAGGGACTAGCGGAGAACACCGGGGAGCTGTTTTTT. Amino acids: CASSQEGLAENTGELFF. V gene TRBV4-1 combines with J gene TRBJ2-2; 11 bases align to TRBD2. CDR3 length: 17 amino acids. Per the germline V gene, CDR1 is MGHRA and CDR2 is YSYEKL. The J segment lost 1 base and the V segment lost 0 bases, leaving 1 base of the junction unmatched.

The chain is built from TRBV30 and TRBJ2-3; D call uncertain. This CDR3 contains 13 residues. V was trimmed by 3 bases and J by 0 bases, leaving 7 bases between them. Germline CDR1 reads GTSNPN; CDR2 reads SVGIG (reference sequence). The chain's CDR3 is CAWRVTSTDTQYF. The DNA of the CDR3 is TGTGCCTGGAGGGTCACAAGCACAGATACGCAGTATTTT.

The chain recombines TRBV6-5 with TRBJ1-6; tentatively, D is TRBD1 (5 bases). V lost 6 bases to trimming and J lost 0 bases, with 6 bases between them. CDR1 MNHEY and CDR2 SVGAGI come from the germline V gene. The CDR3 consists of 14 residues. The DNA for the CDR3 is TGTGCCAGCAGAACAGGCTCCTATAATTCACCCCTCCACTTT. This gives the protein CASRTGSYNSPLHF.

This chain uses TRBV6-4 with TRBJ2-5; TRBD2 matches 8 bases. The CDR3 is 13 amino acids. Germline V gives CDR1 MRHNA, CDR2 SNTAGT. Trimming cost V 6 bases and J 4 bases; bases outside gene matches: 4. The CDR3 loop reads CASRPAGAETQYF. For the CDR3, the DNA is TGTGCCAGCAGGCCAGCGGGAGCAGAGACCCAGTACTTC.